A single sample is the source of the 9 T cell receptor beta chains below, sequenced in a study of cytomegalovirus exposure and HLA in healthy donors. Researchers ran the PCR with 60 Vbeta and 13 Jbeta primers. Method: immunoSEQ multiplex PCR; TCRdb's copy keeps in-frame clones and lacks some. The table has some 150,000 clones, 70% to 85% seen once. The material sequenced was PBMCs. These receptors were obtained from a man younger than 45 in good health and CMV-seropositive.

This clone has a handful of counts. The gene calls are TRBV6-1 and TRBJ1-4, with TRBD1 as a possible D gene (5 bases). The V end was cut by 1 base, the J end by 8 bases, with 14 bases between. CDR1 is MNHNS and CDR2 is SASEGT in the germline V gene. This CDR3 region has 15 residues. CDR3 nucleotide sequence: TGTGCCAGCAGTGAAGATGGACACCGAACCGAAAAACTGTTTTTT. This codes for CASSEDGHRTEKLFF.

The chain links TRBV7-9 to TRBJ2-5, with D unresolved. CDR3 length: 14 amino acids. V was clipped by 1 base and J by 5 bases, with 11 bases between them. Per the germline V gene, CDR1 is SEHNR and CDR2 is FQNEAQ (reference sequence). The chain's CDR3 is CASSLDRRRETQYF. As DNA, the CDR3 is TGTGCCAGCAGCTTAGACCGCCGCCGGGAGACCCAGTACTTC.

The chain recombines TRBV5-1 with TRBJ2-7; 11 nucleotides align to TRBD2. Germline V gene lookup returns CDR1 SGHRS and CDR2 YFSETQ. CDR3 size: 14 residues. V was pared by 3 bases and J by 4 bases, with 3 bases of the junction left unmatched. The CDR3 nucleotides are TGCGCCAGCAGCTGGGGGACTAGCGGTTACGAGCAGTACTTC. It is translated as CASSWGTSGYEQYF.

The rearrangement links TRBV2 to TRBJ2-3, with 7 positions matching TRBD1. V shed 8 bases and J 3 bases; nucleotides not matched to a gene: 14. The CDR3 is 16 residues long. The germline gives CDR1 SNHLY, CDR2 FYNNEI. CDR3 nucleotides: TGTGCCAGCCCCAAAGGGGGCGGGTCAATTACAGATACGCAGTATTTT. Residues: CASPKGGGSITDTQYF.

The chain is built from TRBV5-6 and TRBJ2-7, with D tentatively TRBD1 (5 bases). V dropped 5 bases and J dropped 5 bases, with 23 bases sitting between them. Germline V gene sequence: CDR1 SGHDT, CDR2 YYEEEE. The CDR3 runs to 16 residues. The CDR3 sequence is CASRPRWQGIYHEQYF. As DNA, the CDR3 is TGTGCCAGCAGGCCCCGTTGGCAGGGTATTTACCACGAGCAGTACTTC.

V usage is TRBV5-6 and J usage is TRBJ2-3, with D possibly matching TRBD2 (6 bases). V lost 2 bases to trimming and J lost 2 bases, with 18 bases between them. The CDR3 consists of 17 residues. Germline V lookup: CDR1 SGHDT, CDR2 YYEEEE. The CDR3 nucleotides are TGTGCCAGCAGCTTCTTCGCGGGGACGCTTATCACAGATACGCAGTATTTT. It is translated as CASSFFAGTLITDTQYF. The full variable domain, in which reference TRBV5-6 and TRBJ2-3 provide the parts outside the CDR3, is DAGVTQSPTHLIKTRGQQVTLRCSPKSGHDTVSWYQQALGQGPQFIFQYYEEEERQRGNFPDRFSGHQFPNYSSELNVNALLLGDSALYLCASSFFAGTLITDTQYFGPGTRLTVL.

The chain combines TRBV7-2 with TRBJ1-1; D remains unclear. Germline-derived CDR1 and CDR2 are SGHTA and FQGNSA. The CDR3 is made up of 15 amino acids. Trimming removed 0 bases from V and 4 bases from J, with 12 bases in between. CDR3 residues: CASSLAPTWATEAFF. The CDR3 DNA reads as TGTGCCAGCAGCTTAGCGCCAACGTGGGCCACTGAAGCTTTCTTT.

The chain combines TRBV6-5 with TRBJ1-6, with D perhaps TRBD1 (5 bases). There are 15 residues in the CDR3. From germline, CDR1 is MNHEY and CDR2 SVGAGI. Trimming cost V 0 bases and J 5 bases, with 8 bases left between them. The chain's CDR3 is CASSYSGLNNSPLHF. In nucleotides, the CDR3 is TGTGCCAGCAGTTACTCGGGACTGAATAATTCACCCCTCCACTTT.

The chain combines TRBV6-5 with TRBJ2-7; 9 bases map to TRBD2. The V segment lost 0 bases and the J segment 4 bases; nucleotides outside the gene matches: 4. Germline assignment: CDR1 MNHEY and CDR2 SVGAGI. This CDR3 region has 15 residues. The CDR3 region has the DNA TGTGCCAGCAGTTACTCGAGTAGCGGGGGTTACGAGCAGTACTTC. Encoded protein: CASSYSSSGGYEQYF.